The 19 T cell receptor beta chains below were found in one sample sequenced in a study of OX40 agonist ivuxolimab in advanced cancers. The protocol was immunoSEQ multiplex PCR, while the TCRdb copy is restricted to in-frame clones and leaves out a portion. The data contain approximately 30,000 clones, roughly 84% of them singletons. This specimen was CD4+ or CD8+ T cells sorted from blood, taken in a trial of the OX40 agonist ivuxolimab. These receptor sequences come from an adult with an advanced solid tumor such as melanoma, head and neck, liver or kidney cancer.

This clone was seen only a few times. This rearrangement joins TRBV28 to TRBJ2-3, with D tentatively TRBD1 (6 bases). CDR1 is MDHEN and CDR2 is SYDVKM in the germline V gene. This CDR3 comprises 15 residues. Trimming removed 3 bases from V and 3 bases from J, with 13 bases in between. The DNA of the CDR3 is TGTGCCAGCAGTTTCAGCAGGGGCATTACAGATACGCAGTATTTT. Protein: CASSFSRGITDTQYF.

The chain recombines TRBV6-1 with TRBJ2-7, with TRBD1 identical over 10 bases. V lost 4 bases and J lost 3; bases outside the gene matches: 9. This CDR3 is 16 amino acids long. Germline V lookup: CDR1 MNHNS, CDR2 SASEGT. The CDR3 sequence: CASSADPGQGFYEQYF. CDR3 coding DNA: TGTGCCAGCAGTGCAGACCCGGGACAGGGGTTCTACGAGCAGTACTTC.

V is TRBV18 and J is TRBJ1-1, with D hard to call. Germline CDR1 KGHSH, CDR2 LQKENI. The CDR3 is made up of 14 amino acids. Trimming took off 0 bases at V and 1 base at J, with 6 bases between the two ends. CDR3 in amino acids: CASSPPVGNTEAFF. The CDR3 DNA follows: TGTGCCAGCTCACCACCGGTAGGGAACACTGAAGCTTTCTTT.

This chain links TRBV9 with TRBJ2-1, with 8 bases identical to TRBD2. V lost 3 bases and J lost 15; bases outside the gene matches: 8. This CDR3 is built from 12 residues. CDR1 and CDR2 (germline): SGDLS, YYNGEE. The CDR3 loop is CASSGGAGEMFF. CDR3 DNA sequence: TGTGCCAGCAGCGGAGGAGCGGGGGAGATGTTCTTC.

V and J are TRBV7-9 and TRBJ2-7, with TRBD2 as a possible D gene (5 bases). The V end lost 8 bases, the J end lost 2 bases, and 16 bases lay between the germline ends. The CDR3 is made up of 14 amino acids. Germline lookup yields CDR1 SEHNR and CDR2 FQNEAQ (reference sequence). The CDR3 loop reads CASRGPNPPYEQYF. For the CDR3, the DNA is TGTGCCAGCCGCGGGCCTAACCCCCCCTACGAGCAGTACTTC. Complete variable domain (other parts from reference TRBV7-9 and TRBJ2-7): DTGVSQNPRHKITKRGQNVTFRCDPISEHNRLYWYRQTLGQGPEFLTYFQNEAQLEKSRLLSDRFSAERPKGSFSTLEIQRTEQGDSAMYLCASRGPNPPYEQYFGPGTRLTVT.

The rearrangement links TRBV6-6 to TRBJ2-3; 7 bases are shared with TRBD1. CDR3 length: 13 amino acids. V was clipped by 11 bases and J by 4 bases; unmatched bases: 9. Germline V lookup: CDR1 MNHNY, CDR2 SVGAGI (reference sequence). The CDR3 DNA follows: TGTGCCGCCCGAGGACAGGCCGCAGATACGCAGTATTTT. Its protein product is CAARGQAADTQYF.

This clone was seen a single time. This sequence joins TRBV5-4 and TRBJ2-7, with 9 bases identical to TRBD1. Trimming removed 2 bases from V and 7 bases from J; junction bases left unmatched: 1. In germline, CDR1 is SGHNT, CDR2 YYREEE (reference sequence). The CDR3 is 12 residues long. CDR3 amino acids: CASSLGTGEQYF. The CDR3 DNA follows: TGTGCCAGCAGCTTAGGGACAGGGGAGCAGTACTTC.

J is TRBJ2-7 and V is TRBV28, with 9 bases matching TRBD1. Trimming at V came to 6 bases and at J to 0 bases, leaving 6 bases not matched to a gene. Per the germline V gene, CDR1 is MDHEN and CDR2 is SYDVKM. CDR3 length: 15 residues. CDR3 in DNA: TGTGCCAGCAGCCAAATGACAGGGGGCTCCTACGAGCAGTACTTC. This sequence encodes CASSQMTGGSYEQYF.

The rearrangement joins TRBV19 to TRBJ2-2; D gene unclear. Trimming removed 5 bases at V and 3 bases at J, with 7 bases between. The CDR3 has 13 amino acids. Germline values: CDR1 LNHDA, CDR2 SQIVND (reference sequence). The CDR3 protein is CASSLTYTGELFF. The CDR3 DNA reads TGTGCCAGTAGTCTTACGTACACCGGGGAGCTGTTTTTT.

V usage is TRBV2 and J usage is TRBJ2-1; a weak D match, TRBD2 (6 bases). The CDR3 is 15 amino acids. Trimming removed 1 base at V and 7 bases at J, with 14 bases between. Germline V lookup: CDR1 SNHLY, CDR2 FYNNEI. The CDR3 bases are TGTGCCAGCAGTGAAGTTGGCGGGGTCTGGAATGAGCAGTTCTTC. Protein: CASSEVGGVWNEQFF.

This clone came up a few times. V is TRBV28 and J is TRBJ1-2; D unresolved. V was trimmed by 3 bases and J by 4 bases, leaving 6 bases between them. Germline V CDR1 and CDR2: MDHEN, SYDVKM. The CDR3 spans 12 residues. CDR3 DNA: TGTGCCAGCAGTTTGGGGTCCTATGGCTACACCTTC. Encoded protein: CASSLGSYGYTF.

The CDR3 nucleotides are TGTGCCAGCAGCCACAGGGAAAGCTCCTACAATGAGCAGTTCTTC. It encodes CASSHRESSYNEQFF. The V and J genes are TRBV5-5 and TRBJ2-1; possibly TRBD1 for D (6 bases). CDR1 SGHKS and CDR2 YYEKEE come from the germline V gene (reference sequence). The CDR3 runs 15 residues. The germline V and J ends were trimmed by 4 bases and 0 bases, with 11 bases remaining between them.

V and J are TRBV5-1 and TRBJ2-1; possibly TRBD1 for D (5 bases). V lost 0 bases to trimming and J lost 5 bases, with 6 bases between them. This CDR3 is 13 amino acids long. Germline CDR1 SGHRS, CDR2 YFSETQ. CDR3 residues: CASSLEGHNEQFF. Written as DNA, the CDR3 is TGCGCCAGCAGCTTGGAGGGGCACAATGAGCAGTTCTTC.

This clone was found once. The V call is TRBV2, the J call TRBJ2-1; D is ambiguous. The CDR3 runs to 16 residues. The V end lost 4 bases, the J end lost 2 bases, and 15 bases lay between the germline ends. Per the germline V gene, CDR1 is SNHLY and CDR2 is FYNNEI. CDR3 amino acids: CASSAKGLVTYNEQFF. CDR3 DNA: TGTGCCAGCAGTGCAAAGGGTCTAGTCACCTACAATGAGCAGTTCTTC.

The gene calls are TRBV4-3 and TRBJ2-7; 7 bases are a match to TRBD2. The CDR3 has 14 amino acids. The germline V gene encodes CDR1 LGHNA and CDR2 YSLEER. V shed 1 base and J 3 bases; nucleotides not matched to a gene: 3. CDR3 sequence reads: CASSQVRGIYEQYF. The CDR3 DNA reads as TGCGCCAGCAGCCAAGTGCGGGGGATCTACGAGCAGTACTTC.

V gene TRBV7-2 combines with J gene TRBJ2-1; D might be TRBD1 (5 bases). The CDR3 consists of 17 residues. V shed 5 bases and J shed 6 bases, with 23 bases lying between them. Per the germline V gene, CDR1 is SGHTA and CDR2 is FQGNSA. This CDR3 reads CASSQGAWATPANEQFF. The CDR3 coding sequence is TGTGCCAGCAGCCAAGGGGCATGGGCCACCCCGGCCAATGAGCAGTTCTTC. Full variable domain (remainder filled in from reference TRBV7-2 and TRBJ2-1): GAGVSQSPSNKVTEKGKDVELRCDPISGHTALYWYRQSLGQGLEFLIYFQGNSAPDKSGLPSDRFSAERTGGSVSTLTIQRTQQEDSAVYLCASSQGAWATPANEQFFGPGTRLTVL.

The chain carries TRBV4-1 and TRBJ1-1; D unresolved. CDR3 length: 14 residues. V was pared by 1 base and J by 3 bases, with 9 bases between. Germline V gene lookup returns CDR1 MGHRA and CDR2 YSYEKL. The CDR3, as DNA: TGCGCCAGCAGCCAAGCCCCGAGGGACACTGAAGCTTTCTTT. Translated, it gives CASSQAPRDTEAFF.

This chain uses TRBV19 with TRBJ1-1; D might be TRBD1 (5 bases). V lost 10 bases and J 0 bases, leaving 15 bases between the germline ends. Germline CDR1 LNHDA, CDR2 SQIVND (reference sequence). CDR3 length equals 14 residues. DNA of the CDR3: TGTGCCACCCCGCCGGGACTCGTGAACACTGAAGCTTTCTTT. It yields the protein CATPPGLVNTEAFF.

This rearrangement joins TRBV25-1 to TRBJ1-5; TRBD1 matches at 12 bases. The V segment lost 3 bases and the J segment 4 bases; nucleotides outside the gene matches: 4. The germline gives CDR1 MGHDK, CDR2 SYGVNS. This CDR3 comprises 16 residues. The CDR3 bases are TGTGCCAGCAGTGATGGGACAGGGGGCTTGAATCAGCCCCAGCATTTT. This gives the protein CASSDGTGGLNQPQHF.